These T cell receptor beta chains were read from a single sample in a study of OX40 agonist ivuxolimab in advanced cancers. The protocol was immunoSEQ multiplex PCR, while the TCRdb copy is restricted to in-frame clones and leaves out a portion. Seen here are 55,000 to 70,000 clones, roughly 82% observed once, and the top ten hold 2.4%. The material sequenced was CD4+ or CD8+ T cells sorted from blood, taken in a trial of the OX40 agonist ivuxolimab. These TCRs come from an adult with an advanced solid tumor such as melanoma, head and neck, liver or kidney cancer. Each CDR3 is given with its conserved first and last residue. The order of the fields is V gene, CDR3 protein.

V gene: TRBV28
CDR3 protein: CASSPPGTGGRQPQHF

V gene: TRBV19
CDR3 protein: CASSKSLSGGPGTQYF

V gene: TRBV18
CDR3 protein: CASSRETHYEQYF

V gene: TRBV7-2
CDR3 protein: CASSPRDRVGKTQYF

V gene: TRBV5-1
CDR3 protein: CASSIFSLAGGQETQYF

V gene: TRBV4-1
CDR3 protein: CASSQEGGFGNTIYF

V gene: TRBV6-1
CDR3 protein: CASFFGTSGGETQYF

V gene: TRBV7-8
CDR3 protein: CASSLRTANTGELFF

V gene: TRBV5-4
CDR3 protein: CASSLVGSTDTQYF

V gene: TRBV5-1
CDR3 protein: CASSLAQGTQYF

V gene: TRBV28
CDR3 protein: CASSYASGYTF

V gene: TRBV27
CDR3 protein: CASSPTRDRQETQYF

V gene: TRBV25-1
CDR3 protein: CASSEGGSPQPQHF

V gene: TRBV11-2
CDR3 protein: CASSLGLGTGDAGYTF

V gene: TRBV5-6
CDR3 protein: CASSSQGAQETQYF

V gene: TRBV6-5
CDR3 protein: CASSYLDGYTDTQYF

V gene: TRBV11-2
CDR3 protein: CASSSLVRAGELFF

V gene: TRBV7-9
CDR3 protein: CASSFGDRGNTEAFF

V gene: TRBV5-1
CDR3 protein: CASSLAGTGLETQYF

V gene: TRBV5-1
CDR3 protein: CASSLATAGNYGYTF

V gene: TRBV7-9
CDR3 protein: CASSLGNRGNTIYF

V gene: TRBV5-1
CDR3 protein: CASSLDRGDTQYF

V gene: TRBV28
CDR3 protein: CASSFTRGKGPQHF

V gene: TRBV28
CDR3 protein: CASSLYIKGDLELFF

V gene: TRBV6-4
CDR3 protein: CASSDCKPLPGTLNQPQHF

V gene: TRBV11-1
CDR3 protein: CASSSYLETQYF

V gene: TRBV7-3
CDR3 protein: CASSLTKTTEAFF

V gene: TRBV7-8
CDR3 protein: CASSSRHTDTQYF

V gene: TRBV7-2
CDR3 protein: CASNFVGSPLHF

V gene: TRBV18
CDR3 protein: CASSPLTPGTANYGYTF

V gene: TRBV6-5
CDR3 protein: CATWTSGPPETQYF